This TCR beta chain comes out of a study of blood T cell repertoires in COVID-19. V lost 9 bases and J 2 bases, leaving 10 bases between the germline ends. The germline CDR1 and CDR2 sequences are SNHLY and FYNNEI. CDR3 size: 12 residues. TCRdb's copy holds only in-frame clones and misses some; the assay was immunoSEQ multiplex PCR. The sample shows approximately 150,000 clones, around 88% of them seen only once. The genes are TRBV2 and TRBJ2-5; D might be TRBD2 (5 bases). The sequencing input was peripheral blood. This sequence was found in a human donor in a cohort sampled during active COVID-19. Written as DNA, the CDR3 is TGTGCCAGTACACTAGTTCAAGAGACCCAGTACTTC. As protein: CASTLVQETQYF.